These 11 T cell receptor beta chains share one sample of origin, sequenced in a study of ipilimumab plus nivolumab after autologous stem cell transplantation. The repertoire was sequenced with immunoSEQ multiplex PCR; TCRdb's copy has only in-frame clones and lacks some. Altogether some 25,000 clones are present, roughly 84% being singletons, with the ten largest covering 4% to 6%. Source: PBMCs, taken in a trial of ipilimumab plus nivolumab as post-transplant consolidation. These receptors originate from a male donor with diffuse large B-cell lymphoma.

The V gene is TRBV6-5, the J gene TRBJ2-3; 8 bases are a match to TRBD2. Germline V gene lookup returns CDR1 MNHEY and CDR2 SVGAGI. Trimming removed 7 bases from V and 0 bases from J; junction bases left unmatched: 6. The CDR3 length is 15 residues. The CDR3 here is CASILSGASTDTQYF. CDR3 sequence (DNA): TGTGCCAGCATCCTTAGCGGGGCTAGCACAGATACGCAGTATTTT.

V and J are TRBV7-2 and TRBJ1-2; 7 bases are a match to TRBD1. Looked up from germline, CDR1 is SGHTA and CDR2 is FQGNSA. The CDR3 loop spans 16 amino acids. The V and J ends lost 4 bases and 2 bases, in that order; junction bases with no gene match: 10. The CDR3 region is CASSSRGGIGNYGYTF. In DNA, the CDR3 is TGTGCCAGCAGCTCCAGGGGGGGAATTGGGAACTATGGCTACACCTTC.

This clone was seen just once. This chain connects TRBV5-1 to TRBJ2-6; a possible D gene is TRBD2 (6 bases). The germline gives CDR1 SGHRS, CDR2 YFSETQ. CDR3 length equals 15 residues. V lost 4 bases to trimming and J lost 1 base, with 9 bases between them. In DNA, the CDR3 is TGCGCCAGCAGCCCGGGACTGTCTGGGGCCAACGTCCTGACTTTC. It yields the protein CASSPGLSGANVLTF.

This clone is a singleton in its sample. This chain connects TRBV6-4 to TRBJ1-2, with TRBD1 identical over 7 bases. Trimming removed 2 bases from V and 0 bases from J; junction bases left unmatched: 6. Germline CDR1 is MRHNA and CDR2 is SNTAGT. This CDR3 is 16 amino acids long. The CDR3 is CASSDRNRGANYGYTF. Written as DNA, the CDR3 is TGTGCCAGCAGTGACAGGAACAGGGGCGCTAACTATGGCTACACCTTC.

This clone was seen only a few times. V and J are TRBV4-1 and TRBJ2-1; D may be TRBD2 (6 bases). This CDR3 region has 16 residues. V was trimmed by 0 bases and J by 0 bases, leaving 9 bases between them. CDR1 MGHRA and CDR2 YSYEKL come from the germline V gene. DNA for the CDR3: TGCGCCAGCAGCCAAGAAACCGGGAGCTCCTACAATGAGCAGTTCTTC. Translation: CASSQETGSSYNEQFF.

The chain employs TRBV18 and TRBJ2-7; 15 positions match TRBD2. V lost 2 bases, J lost 0 bases, and 11 bases stayed unmatched. This CDR3 has 20 amino acids. Germline V gene sequence: CDR1 KGHSH, CDR2 LQKENI. CDR3 bases: TGTGCCAGCTCACCATTAATCCTGGGACTAGCGGGGGGACACTCCTACGAGCAGTACTTC. It yields the protein CASSPLILGLAGGHSYEQYF.

J is TRBJ2-5 and V is TRBV5-4; D gene uncertain. This CDR3 is built from 13 residues. Germline V gene lookup returns CDR1 SGHNT and CDR2 YYREEE (reference sequence). V was cut by 1 base and J by 4 bases, with 8 bases left in between. Here the CDR3 DNA reads TGTGCCAGCAGCTTGATGGTTGGAGAGACCCAGTACTTC. This codes for CASSLMVGETQYF. Based on the CDR3 plus reference TRBV5-4 and TRBJ2-5, the full variable domain is ETGVTQSPTHLIKTRGQQVTLRCSSQSGHNTVSWYQQALGQGPQFIFQYYREEENGRGNFPPRFSGLQFPNYSSELNVNALELDDSALYLCASSLMVGETQYFGPGTRLLVL.

This chain joins TRBV14 and TRBJ1-5; no definite D call. Germline V lookup: CDR1 SGHDN, CDR2 FVKESK. This CDR3 spans 14 amino acids. The V end was cut by 3 bases, the J end by 7 bases, with 13 bases between. The CDR3 spells CASSQSNGGQPQHF. CDR3 coding DNA: TGTGCCAGCAGCCAGTCGAATGGTGGCCAGCCCCAGCATTTT.

V and J are TRBV30 and TRBJ1-6; TRBD1 agrees at 8 bases. The CDR3 totals 15 residues. Germline V gene sequence: CDR1 GTSNPN, CDR2 SVGIG (reference sequence). After removal of 1 base from V and 6 bases from J, the junction contained 5 bases not matched to a gene. CDR3 sequence (DNA): TGTGCCTGGAGTGGAAGGGGGACAGGTAATTCACCCCTCCACTTT. This gives the protein CAWSGRGTGNSPLHF.

This clone showed up just a few times. DNA for the CDR3: TGTGCCAGCTCACCAAGGGAGTCAGCCAACTATGGCTACACCTTC. It is translated as CASSPRESANYGYTF. The chain uses TRBV18 and TRBJ1-2; D gene ambiguous. The germline V and J ends were trimmed by 2 bases and 2 bases, with 12 bases remaining between them. The CDR3 is 15 residues long. Germline CDR1 KGHSH, CDR2 LQKENI.

The gene calls are TRBV5-1 and TRBJ1-2; no clear D gene. The CDR3 has 12 amino acids. V was trimmed by 3 bases and J by 2 bases, leaving 5 bases between them. The germline CDR1 and CDR2 sequences are SGHRS and YFSETQ. CDR3 sequence (DNA): TGCGCCAGCAGCTCAGAAAACTATGGCTACACCTTC. This sequence encodes CASSSENYGYTF.